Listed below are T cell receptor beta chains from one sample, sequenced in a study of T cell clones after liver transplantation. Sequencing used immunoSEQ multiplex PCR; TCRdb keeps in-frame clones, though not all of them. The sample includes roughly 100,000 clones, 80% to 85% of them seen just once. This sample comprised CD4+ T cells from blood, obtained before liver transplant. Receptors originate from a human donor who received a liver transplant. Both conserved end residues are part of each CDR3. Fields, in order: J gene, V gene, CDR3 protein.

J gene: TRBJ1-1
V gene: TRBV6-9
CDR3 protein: CASRRDRGREKTEAFF

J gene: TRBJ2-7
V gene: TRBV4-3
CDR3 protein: CASSQAAGTGQSYEQYF

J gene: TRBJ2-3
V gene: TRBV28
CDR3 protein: CASSFAPGQGDTQYF

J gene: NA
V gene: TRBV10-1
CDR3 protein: CASSGRTYEQYF

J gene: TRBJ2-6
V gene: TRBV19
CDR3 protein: CASSIESSRANVLTF

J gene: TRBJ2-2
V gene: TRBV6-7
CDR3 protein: CAIPENLTGELFF

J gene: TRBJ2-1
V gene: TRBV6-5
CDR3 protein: CASSNQGFEQFF

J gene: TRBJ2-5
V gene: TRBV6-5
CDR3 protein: CASRLRETQYF

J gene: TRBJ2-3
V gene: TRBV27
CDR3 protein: CASSWGAGLSTSTDTQYF

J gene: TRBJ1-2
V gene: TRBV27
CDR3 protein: CASKSNQGLSGYTF

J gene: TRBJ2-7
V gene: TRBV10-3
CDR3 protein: CAISTDSYEQYF

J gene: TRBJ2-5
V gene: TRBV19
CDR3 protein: CASSSLLAGVSETQYF

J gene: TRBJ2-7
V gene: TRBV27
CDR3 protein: CASSFQRGARSSYEQYF

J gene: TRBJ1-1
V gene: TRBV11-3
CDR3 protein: CASSDRSGTEAFF

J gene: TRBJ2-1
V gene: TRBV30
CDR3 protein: CAWSSYRGNEQFF

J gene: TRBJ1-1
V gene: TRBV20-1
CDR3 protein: CSARVNTEAFF

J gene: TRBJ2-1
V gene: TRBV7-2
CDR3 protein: CASSLGSYNEQFF

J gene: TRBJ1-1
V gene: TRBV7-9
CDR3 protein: CASRSGQGETEAFF

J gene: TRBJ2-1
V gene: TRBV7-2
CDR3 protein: CASSSGLASNEQFF

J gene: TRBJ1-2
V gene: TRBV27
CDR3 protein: CASSFSVLLGTDGYTF

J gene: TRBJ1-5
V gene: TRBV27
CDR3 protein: CASSLVGQHNQPQHF

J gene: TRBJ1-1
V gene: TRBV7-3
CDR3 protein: CASSLAAGTTEAFF

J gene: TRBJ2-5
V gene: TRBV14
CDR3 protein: CASSLSGLPQETQYF

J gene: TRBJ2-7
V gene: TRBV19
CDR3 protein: CATHLGSGGSYEQYF

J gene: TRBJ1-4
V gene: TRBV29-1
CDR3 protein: CSVAGFGEKLFF

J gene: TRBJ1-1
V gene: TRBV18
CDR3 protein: CASSPLSDITEAFF

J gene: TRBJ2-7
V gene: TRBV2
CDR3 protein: CASSAGGYEQYF

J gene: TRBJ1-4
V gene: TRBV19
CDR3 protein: CASSPTGKVGKLFF

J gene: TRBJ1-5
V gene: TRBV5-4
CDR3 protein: CASSLGPRGDSNQPQHF

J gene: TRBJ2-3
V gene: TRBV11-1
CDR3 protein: CASSIRGTDTQYF

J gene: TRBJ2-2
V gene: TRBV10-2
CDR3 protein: CASRTQGGTGELFF

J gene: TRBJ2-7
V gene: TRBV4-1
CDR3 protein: CASSLLHKRDREDSGPSYEQYF

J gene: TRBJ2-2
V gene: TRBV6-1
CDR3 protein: CASGLAGGRAGELFF

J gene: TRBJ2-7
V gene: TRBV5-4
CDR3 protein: CASSFPGQGWDEQYF

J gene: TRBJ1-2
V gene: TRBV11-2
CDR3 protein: CASSLVDRGYGYTF

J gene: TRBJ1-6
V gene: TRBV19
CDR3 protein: CASSITGQGNSPLHF

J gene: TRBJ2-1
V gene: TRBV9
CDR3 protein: CASSVGVGIAGTSYNEQFF

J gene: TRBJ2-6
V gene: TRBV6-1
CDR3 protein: CAISERGPGANVLTF

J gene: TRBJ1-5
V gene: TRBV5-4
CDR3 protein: CASSRGGGNQPQHF

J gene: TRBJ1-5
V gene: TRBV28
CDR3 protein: CASSQLVGGDQPQHF

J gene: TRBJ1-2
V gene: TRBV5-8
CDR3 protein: CASSLSTYGYTF

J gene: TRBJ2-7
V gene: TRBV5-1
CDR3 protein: CASSLGQGVRGVRRNF

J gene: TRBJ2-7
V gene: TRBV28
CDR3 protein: CATGRAQWGGNF

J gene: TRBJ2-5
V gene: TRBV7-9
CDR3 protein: CASSFAGGVDQETQYF

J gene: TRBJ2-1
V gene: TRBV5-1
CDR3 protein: CASSLEEAGDPHEQFF

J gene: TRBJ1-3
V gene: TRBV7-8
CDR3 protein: CASSSRASGNTIYF

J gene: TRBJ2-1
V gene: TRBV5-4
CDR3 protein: CASSFGREQFF

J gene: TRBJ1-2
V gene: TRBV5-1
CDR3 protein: CASSLDSLMGGYTF